This T cell receptor beta chain was documented in a study of regulatory T cells in long-lasting Graves disease. Looked up from germline, CDR1 is DFQATT and CDR2 is SNEGSKA (reference sequence). V gave up 1 base and J gave up 0 bases; unmatched junction bases: 2. The CDR3 length is 15 residues. TCR beta libraries were built with iRepertoire HTBI primers and Arm-PCR of CDR3 regions. A single record per CDR3 protein comes from TCRdb applying MiXCR to the multiplex PCR reads. The sample includes approximately 400,000 distinct CDR3 sequences, about 11% of them seen just once. This clonotype was seen a few times. The time point: newly diagnosed GD, antithyroid drugs for less than 3 months. Extracted PBMC RNA gave rise to the TCR library. This same sample was also taken into another study, of T cells in Graves' hyperthyroidism and ophthalmopathy. According to that study: The HTBI primer set drove a first-round RT-PCR of the TCR CDR3.

This TCR was sampled from a woman aged 18-29 years with Graves disease. The sequencing here drew on peripheral blood mononuclear cells (PBMCs), taken at new diagnosis, from a patient treated with antithyroid drugs. The chain couples TRBV20-1 to TRBJ2-7, with 11 bases aligning to TRBD2. CDR3 in amino acids: CSARGLAGISYEQYF. Written as DNA, the CDR3 is TGCAGTGCTAGAGGACTAGCGGGGATCTCCTACGAGCAGTACTTC.